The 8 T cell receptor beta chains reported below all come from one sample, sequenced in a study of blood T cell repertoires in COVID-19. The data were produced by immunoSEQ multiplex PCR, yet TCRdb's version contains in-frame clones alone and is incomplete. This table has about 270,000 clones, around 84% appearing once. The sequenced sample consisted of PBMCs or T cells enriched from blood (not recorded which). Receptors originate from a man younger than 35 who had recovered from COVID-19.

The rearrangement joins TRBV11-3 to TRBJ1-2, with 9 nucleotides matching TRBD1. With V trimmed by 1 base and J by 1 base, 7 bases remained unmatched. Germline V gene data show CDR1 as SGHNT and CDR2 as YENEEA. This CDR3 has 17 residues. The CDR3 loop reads CASSLAGQGLDNYGYTF. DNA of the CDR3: TGTGCCAGCAGCTTAGCTGGACAGGGGTTGGATAACTATGGCTACACCTTC.

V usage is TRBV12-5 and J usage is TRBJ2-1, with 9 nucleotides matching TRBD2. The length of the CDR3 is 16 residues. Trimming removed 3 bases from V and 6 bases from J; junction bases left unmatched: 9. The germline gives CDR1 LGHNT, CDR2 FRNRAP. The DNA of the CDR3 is TGTGCTAGTGGTTTATTTTCGGGACTAGCAAGCAATGAGCAGTTCTTC. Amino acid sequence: CASGLFSGLASNEQFF.

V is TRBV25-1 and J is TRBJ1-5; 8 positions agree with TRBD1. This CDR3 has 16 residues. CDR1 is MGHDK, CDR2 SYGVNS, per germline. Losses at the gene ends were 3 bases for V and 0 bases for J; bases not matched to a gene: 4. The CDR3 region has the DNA TGTGCCAGCAGTGACCTGGGACAGGATAGCAATCAGCCCCAGCATTTT. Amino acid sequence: CASSDLGQDSNQPQHF.

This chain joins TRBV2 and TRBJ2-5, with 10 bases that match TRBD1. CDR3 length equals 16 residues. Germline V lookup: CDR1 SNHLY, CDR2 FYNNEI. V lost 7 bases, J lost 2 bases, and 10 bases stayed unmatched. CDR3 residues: CASTPGQGRGQETQYF. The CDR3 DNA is TGTGCCAGCACCCCGGGACAGGGGAGGGGGCAAGAGACCCAGTACTTC.

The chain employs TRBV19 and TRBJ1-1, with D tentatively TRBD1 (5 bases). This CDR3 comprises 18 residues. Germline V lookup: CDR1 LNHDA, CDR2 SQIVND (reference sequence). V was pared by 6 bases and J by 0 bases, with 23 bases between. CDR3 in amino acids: CASRGVGEAWGVNTEAFF. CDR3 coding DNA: TGTGCCAGTAGAGGGGTCGGGGAAGCTTGGGGGGTGAACACTGAAGCTTTCTTT.

This CDR3 reads CASSLGGTNEKLFF. CDR3 bases: TGCGCCAGCAGCTTGGGAGGGACTAATGAAAAACTGTTTTTT. The J gene is TRBJ1-4, the V gene TRBV5-1; D unresolved. Germline CDR1 and CDR2: SGHRS and YFSETQ. V lost 0 bases and J lost 2, with 5 bases in between. This CDR3 has 14 amino acids.

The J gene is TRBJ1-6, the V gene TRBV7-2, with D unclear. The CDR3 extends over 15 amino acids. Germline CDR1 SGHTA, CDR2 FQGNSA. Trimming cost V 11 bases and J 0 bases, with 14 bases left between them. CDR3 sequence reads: CACRLGSSYNSPLHF. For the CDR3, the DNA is TGTGCCTGCCGTCTGGGGAGCTCCTATAATTCACCCCTCCACTTT.

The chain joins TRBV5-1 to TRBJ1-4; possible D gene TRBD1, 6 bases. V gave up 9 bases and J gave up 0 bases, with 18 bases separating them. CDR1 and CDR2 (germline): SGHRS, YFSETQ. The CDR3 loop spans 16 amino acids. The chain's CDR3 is CATATGATATNEKLFF. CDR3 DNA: TGCGCCACCGCGACAGGAGCCACTGCAACTAATGAAAAACTGTTTTTT.